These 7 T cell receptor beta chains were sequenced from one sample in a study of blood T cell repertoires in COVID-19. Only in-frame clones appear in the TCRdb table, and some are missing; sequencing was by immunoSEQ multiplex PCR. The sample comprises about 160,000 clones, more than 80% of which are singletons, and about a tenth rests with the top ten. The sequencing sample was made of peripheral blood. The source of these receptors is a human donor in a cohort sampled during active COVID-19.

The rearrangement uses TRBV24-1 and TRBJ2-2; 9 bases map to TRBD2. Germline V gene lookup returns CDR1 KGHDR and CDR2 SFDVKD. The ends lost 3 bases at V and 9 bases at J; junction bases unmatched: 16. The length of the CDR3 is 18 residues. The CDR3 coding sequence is TGTGCCACCAGTGATCCAGATGGTGCGGGGGGGAAAACCCGGGAGCTGTTTTTT. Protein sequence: CATSDPDGAGGKTRELFF.

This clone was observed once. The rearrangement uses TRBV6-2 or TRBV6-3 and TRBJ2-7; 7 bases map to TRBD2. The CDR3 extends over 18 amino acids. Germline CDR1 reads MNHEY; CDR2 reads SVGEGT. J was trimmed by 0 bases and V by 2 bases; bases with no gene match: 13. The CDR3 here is CASSYPSRGAGNSYEQYF. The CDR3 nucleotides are TGTGCCAGCAGTTACCCATCCCGAGGAGCGGGAAACTCCTACGAGCAGTACTTC.

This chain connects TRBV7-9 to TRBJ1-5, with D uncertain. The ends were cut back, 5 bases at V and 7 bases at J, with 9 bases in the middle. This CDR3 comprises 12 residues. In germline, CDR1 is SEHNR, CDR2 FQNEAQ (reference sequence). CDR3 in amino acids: CASSLGSQPQHF. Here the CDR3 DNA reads TGTGCCAGCAGCCTCGGGTCCCAGCCCCAGCATTTT.

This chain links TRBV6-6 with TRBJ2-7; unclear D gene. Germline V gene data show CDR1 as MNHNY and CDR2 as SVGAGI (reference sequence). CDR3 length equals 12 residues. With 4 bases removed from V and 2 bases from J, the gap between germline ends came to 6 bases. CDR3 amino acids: CASSSYTYEQYF. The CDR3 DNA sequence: TGTGCCAGCAGTTCTTACACCTACGAGCAGTACTTC.

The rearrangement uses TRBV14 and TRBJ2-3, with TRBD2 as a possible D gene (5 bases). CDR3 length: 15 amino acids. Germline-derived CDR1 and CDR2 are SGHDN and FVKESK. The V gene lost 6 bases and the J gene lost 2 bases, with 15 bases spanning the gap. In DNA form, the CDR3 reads TGTGCCAGCAGAGAGCGGTCGACCTCCACAGATACGCAGTATTTT. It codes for CASRERSTSTDTQYF.

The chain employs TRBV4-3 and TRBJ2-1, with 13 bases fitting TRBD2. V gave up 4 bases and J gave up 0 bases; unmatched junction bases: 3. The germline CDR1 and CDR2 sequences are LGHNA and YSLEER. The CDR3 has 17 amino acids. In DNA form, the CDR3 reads TGCGCCAGCAGCCCTGGGACTAGCGGGGCCTCCTACAATGAGCAGTTCTTC. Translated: CASSPGTSGASYNEQFF.

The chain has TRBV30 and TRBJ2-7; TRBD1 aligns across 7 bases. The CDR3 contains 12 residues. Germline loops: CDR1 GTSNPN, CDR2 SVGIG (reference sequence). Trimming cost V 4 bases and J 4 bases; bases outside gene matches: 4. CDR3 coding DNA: TGTGCCTGGAAGGGGACAGAATACGAGCAGTACTTC. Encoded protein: CAWKGTEYEQYF.